Listed here is a single T cell receptor (beta chain). The entry originates in a study of blood T cell repertoires in COVID-19. Using immunoSEQ multiplex PCR, the repertoire was profiled, and TCRdb retains in-frame clones only, with some absent. The table includes some 140,000 clones, more than 80% detected once. V was clipped by 3 bases and J by 4 bases, with 7 bases between them. From germline, CDR1 is SGHNT and CDR2 YENEEA. This CDR3 region has 13 residues. The gene calls are TRBV11-3 and TRBJ2-1; D gene uncertain. Sequenced input: peripheral blood. The receptor was isolated from a man aged 50-59 years with acute or convalescent COVID-19. The CDR3 here is CASSLRSYNEQFF. The CDR3 DNA is TGTGCCAGCAGCTTGAGATCTTACAATGAGCAGTTCTTC.